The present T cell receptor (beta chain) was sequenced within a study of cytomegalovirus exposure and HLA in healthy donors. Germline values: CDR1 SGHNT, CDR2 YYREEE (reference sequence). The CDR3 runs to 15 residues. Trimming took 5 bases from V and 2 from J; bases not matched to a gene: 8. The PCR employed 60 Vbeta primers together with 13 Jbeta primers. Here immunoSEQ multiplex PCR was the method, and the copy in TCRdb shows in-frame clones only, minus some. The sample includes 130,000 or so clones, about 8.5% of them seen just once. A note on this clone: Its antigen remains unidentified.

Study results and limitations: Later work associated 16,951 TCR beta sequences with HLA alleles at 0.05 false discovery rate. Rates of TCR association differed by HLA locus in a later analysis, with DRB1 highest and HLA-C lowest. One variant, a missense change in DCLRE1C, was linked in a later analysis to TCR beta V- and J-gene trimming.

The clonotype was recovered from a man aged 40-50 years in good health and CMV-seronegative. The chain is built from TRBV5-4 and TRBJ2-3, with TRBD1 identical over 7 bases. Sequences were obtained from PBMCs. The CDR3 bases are TGTGCCAGCAGGCCACAGGGGCCTCACACAGATACGCAGTATTTT. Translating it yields CASRPQGPHTDTQYF.